The clone carrying this T cell receptor (beta chain) was observed a single time. This sample is part of a study of control samples from healthy donors and cancer patients. Clones were read by immunoSEQ multiplex PCR, and TCRdb kept only the in-frame ones, dropping some. The sample includes roughly 150,000 clones, about 90% of them seen just once. Sequencing input: blood. This clonotype was obtained from a man aged 18 to 30 in good health.

In nucleotides, the CDR3 is TGTGCCAGCAGCTCCCGGGACTGGACCTACGAGCAGTACTTC. This encodes CASSSRDWTYEQYF. The rearrangement links TRBV7-8 to TRBJ2-7; perhaps TRBD2 as D (6 bases). V was clipped by 4 bases and J by 2 bases, with 12 bases between them. The CDR3 is 14 amino acids. Germline CDR1 SGHVS, CDR2 FQNEAQ.